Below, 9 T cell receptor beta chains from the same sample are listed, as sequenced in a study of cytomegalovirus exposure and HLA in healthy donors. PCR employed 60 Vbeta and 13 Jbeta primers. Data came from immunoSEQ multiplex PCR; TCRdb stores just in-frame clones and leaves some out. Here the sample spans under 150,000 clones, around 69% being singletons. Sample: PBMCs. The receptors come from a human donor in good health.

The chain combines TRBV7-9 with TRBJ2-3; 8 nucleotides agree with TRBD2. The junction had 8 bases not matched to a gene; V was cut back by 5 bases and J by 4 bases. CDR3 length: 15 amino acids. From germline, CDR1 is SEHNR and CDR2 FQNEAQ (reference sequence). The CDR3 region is CASSITSGKADTQYF. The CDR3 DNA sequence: TGTGCCAGCAGCATTACTAGCGGCAAGGCAGATACGCAGTATTTT.

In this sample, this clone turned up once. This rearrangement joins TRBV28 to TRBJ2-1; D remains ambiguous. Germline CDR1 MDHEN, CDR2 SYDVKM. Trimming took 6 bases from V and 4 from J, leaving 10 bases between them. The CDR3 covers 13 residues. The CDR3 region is CASSPPPYNEQFF. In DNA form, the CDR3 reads TGTGCCAGCAGCCCCCCCCCTTACAATGAGCAGTTCTTC.

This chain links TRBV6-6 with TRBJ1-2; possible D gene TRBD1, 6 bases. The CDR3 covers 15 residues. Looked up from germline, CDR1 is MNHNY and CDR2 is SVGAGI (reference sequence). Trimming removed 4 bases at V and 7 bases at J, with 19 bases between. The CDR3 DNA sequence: TGTGCCAGCAGTTCCGGGACATGGGCAGGTCTTGGCTACACCTTC. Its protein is CASSSGTWAGLGYTF.

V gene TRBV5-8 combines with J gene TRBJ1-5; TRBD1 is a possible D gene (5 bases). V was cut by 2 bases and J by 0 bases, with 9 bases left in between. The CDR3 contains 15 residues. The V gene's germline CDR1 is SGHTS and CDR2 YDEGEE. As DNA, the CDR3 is TGTGCCAGCAGCTTTCAGGGTTATAGCAATCAGCCCCAGCATTTT. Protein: CASSFQGYSNQPQHF. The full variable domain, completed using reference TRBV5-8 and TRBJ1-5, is EAGVTQSPTHLIKTRGQQATLRCSPISGHTSVYWYQQALGLGLQFLLWYDEGEERNRGNFPPRFSGRQFPNYSSELNVNALELEDSALYLCASSFQGYSNQPQHFGDGTRLSIL.

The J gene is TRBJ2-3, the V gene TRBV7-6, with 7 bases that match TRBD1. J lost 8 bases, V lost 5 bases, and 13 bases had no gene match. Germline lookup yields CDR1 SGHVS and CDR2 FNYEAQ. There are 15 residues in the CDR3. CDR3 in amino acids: CASSLRGYGISTQYF. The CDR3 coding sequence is TGTGCCAGCAGCCTCAGGGGGTACGGGATAAGTACGCAGTATTTT.

The CDR3 region has the DNA TGTGCCAGCAGCTTTTCCATTTTCAGGATCCACGAGCAGTACTTC. Translated: CASSFSIFRIHEQYF. This chain joins TRBV7-8 and TRBJ2-7; D is undetermined. This CDR3 is 15 amino acids long. Trimming removed 3 bases from V and 5 bases from J, with 17 bases in between. Germline assignment: CDR1 SGHVS and CDR2 FQNEAQ.

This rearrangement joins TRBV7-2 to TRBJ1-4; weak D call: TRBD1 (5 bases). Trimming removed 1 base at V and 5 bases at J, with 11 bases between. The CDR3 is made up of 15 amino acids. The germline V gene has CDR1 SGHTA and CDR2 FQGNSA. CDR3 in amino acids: CASSLGVGANEKLFF. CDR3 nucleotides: TGTGCCAGCAGCTTAGGCGTTGGGGCGAATGAAAAACTGTTTTTT.

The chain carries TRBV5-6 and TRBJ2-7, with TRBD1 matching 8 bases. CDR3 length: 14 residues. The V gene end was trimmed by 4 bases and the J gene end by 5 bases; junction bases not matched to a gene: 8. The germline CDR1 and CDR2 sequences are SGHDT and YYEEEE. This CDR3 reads CASSQLQTGDEQYF. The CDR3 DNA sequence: TGTGCCAGCAGCCAACTTCAGACAGGGGACGAGCAGTACTTC.

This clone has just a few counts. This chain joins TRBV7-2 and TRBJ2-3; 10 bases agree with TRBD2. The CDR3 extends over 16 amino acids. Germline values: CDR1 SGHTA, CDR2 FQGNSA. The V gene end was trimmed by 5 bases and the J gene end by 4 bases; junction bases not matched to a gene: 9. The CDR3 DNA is TGTGCCAGCAGCCCTCTAGCGGGGGTCGGCGCAGATACGCAGTATTTT. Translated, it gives CASSPLAGVGADTQYF.